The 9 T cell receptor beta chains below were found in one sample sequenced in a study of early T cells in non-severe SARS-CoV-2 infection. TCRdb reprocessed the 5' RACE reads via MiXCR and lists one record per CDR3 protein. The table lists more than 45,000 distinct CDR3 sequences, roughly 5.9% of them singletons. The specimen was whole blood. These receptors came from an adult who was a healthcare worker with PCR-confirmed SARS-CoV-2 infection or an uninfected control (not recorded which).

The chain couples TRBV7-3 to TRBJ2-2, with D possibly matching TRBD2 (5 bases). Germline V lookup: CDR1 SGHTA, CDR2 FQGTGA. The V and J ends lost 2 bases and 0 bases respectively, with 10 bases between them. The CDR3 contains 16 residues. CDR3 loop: CASSLGSGANTGELFF. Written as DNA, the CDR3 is TGTGCCAGCAGCTTAGGGAGCGGTGCGAACACCGGGGAGCTGTTTTTT.

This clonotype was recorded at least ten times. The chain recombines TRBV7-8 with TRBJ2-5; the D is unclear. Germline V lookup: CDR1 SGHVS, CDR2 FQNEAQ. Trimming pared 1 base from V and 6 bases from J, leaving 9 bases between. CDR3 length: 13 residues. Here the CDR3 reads CASSLEGLQTQYF. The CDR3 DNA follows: TGTGCCAGCAGCTTAGAGGGTTTACAGACCCAGTACTTC.

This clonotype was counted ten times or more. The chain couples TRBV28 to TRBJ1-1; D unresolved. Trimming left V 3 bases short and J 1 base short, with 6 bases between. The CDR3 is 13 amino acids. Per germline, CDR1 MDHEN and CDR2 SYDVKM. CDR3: CASSLGKNTEAFF. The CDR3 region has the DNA TGTGCCAGCAGTTTGGGGAAGAACACTGAAGCTTTCTTT.

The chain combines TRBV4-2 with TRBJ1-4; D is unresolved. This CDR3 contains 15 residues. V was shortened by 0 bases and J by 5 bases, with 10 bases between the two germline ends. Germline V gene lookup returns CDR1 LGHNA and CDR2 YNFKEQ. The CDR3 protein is CASSQDRNLNEKLFF. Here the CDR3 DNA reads TGTGCCAGCAGCCAAGATCGTAATCTAAATGAAAAACTGTTTTTT.

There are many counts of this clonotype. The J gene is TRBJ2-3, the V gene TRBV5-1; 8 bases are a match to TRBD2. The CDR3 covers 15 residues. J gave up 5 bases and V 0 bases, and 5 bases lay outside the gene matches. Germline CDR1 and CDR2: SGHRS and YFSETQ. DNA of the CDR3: TGCGCCAGCAGCTTGGGTGGGCTAGCGGGAGATACGCAGTATTTT. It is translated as CASSLGGLAGDTQYF.

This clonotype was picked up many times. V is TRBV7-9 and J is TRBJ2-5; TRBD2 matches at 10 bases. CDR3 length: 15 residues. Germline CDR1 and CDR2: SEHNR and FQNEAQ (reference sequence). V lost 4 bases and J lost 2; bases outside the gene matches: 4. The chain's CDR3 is CASSSGLAEQETQYF. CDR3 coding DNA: TGTGCCAGCAGCTCCGGACTAGCGGAGCAAGAGACCCAGTACTTC.

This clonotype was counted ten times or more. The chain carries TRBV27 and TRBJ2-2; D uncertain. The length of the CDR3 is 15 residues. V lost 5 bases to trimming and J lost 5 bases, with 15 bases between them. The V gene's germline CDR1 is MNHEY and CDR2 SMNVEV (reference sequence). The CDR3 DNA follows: TGTGCCAGCAGTCTCGAGAGCTTAGAAACCGGGGAGCTGTTTTTT. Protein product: CASSLESLETGELFF.

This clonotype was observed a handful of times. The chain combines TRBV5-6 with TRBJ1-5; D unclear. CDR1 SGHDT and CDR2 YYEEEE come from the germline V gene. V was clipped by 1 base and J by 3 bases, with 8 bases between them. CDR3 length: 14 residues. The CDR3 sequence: CASSLFPANQPQHF. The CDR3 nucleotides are TGTGCCAGCAGCTTGTTCCCTGCCAATCAGCCCCAGCATTTT. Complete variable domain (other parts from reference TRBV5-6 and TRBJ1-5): DAGVTQSPTHLIKTRGQQVTLRCSPKSGHDTVSWYQQALGQGPQFIFQYYEEEERQRGNFPDRFSGHQFPNYSSELNVNALLLGDSALYLCASSLFPANQPQHFGDGTRLSIL.

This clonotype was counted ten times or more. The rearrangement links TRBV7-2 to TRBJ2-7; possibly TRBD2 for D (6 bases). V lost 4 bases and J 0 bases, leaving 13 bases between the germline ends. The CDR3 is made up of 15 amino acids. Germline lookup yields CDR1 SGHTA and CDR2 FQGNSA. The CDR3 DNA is TGTGCCAGCAGCTGGTCCGGGACTGGCTCCTACGAGCAGTACTTC. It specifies CASSWSGTGSYEQYF.